This TCR beta chain stems from a study of shared clonotypes between healthy human individuals (dated by TCRdb to the early 2020s). Looking at the study overall: Two women and three men aged 18 to 49 years were included in the cohort. To increase sequencing depth and limit assay-specific biases, TCR repertoire library preparation and sequencing were carried out by different laboratories using diverse techniques. Per donor, leukapheresis produced somewhere between about 0.9 and 9.5 billion PBMCs. For each donor, three plates each were used for CD4 naive and CD4 memory, two plates were used for CD8 naive, and one plate was used for CD8 memory. To estimate repertoire size and how much clonotypes are shared between individuals, the study performed deep sequencing of blood TCR repertoires from roughly five healthy adults. Beyond this particular receptor, the publication reports: Even with the large sequencing depth, rarefaction of the sorted-subset datasets indicated that sequencing was incomplete. Higher generation probabilities were observed for clonotypes shared by all four sorted-subset donors than for non-shared clonotypes. Naive subsets generally had larger estimated clonotype richness than memory subsets. Only blood was sampled, and tissue TCR repertoires likely differ from those in blood. The genetic and exposure-history diversity represented was limited by the small number of donors. Based on pairwise subsampling, the degree of clonotype sharing among donors was expected to be affected by sequencing depth. Across a handful of donors, about 5% of naive CD4, around 3.5% of naive CD8, roughly 2.2% of memory CD4, and roughly 0.41% of memory CD8 clonotypes were shared.

At the junction V is shortened by 5 bases and J by 2 bases, with 22 bases in between. CDR1 and CDR2 are read off the germline V gene as SGHAT and FQNNGV. The CDR3 runs 19 residues from the cysteine to the phenylalanine. The CDR3 DNA has 57 bases and is translated from base 1. Note on this clone: Its cognate antigen has yet to be identified. It has no much larger one-base neighbor in the sample; base qualities were not kept.

CD8 naive samples were CD45RO-negative cells positively selected for CCR7, giving a CD45RA+CCR7+ population that excluded TemRA cells. Healthy HIV-negative adults with no recently reported acute infections or vaccinations were included as donors. Every donor was a Caucasian adult residing in Nashville, Tennessee, USA. Blood was collected by leukapheresis, and PBMCs were isolated by Ficoll-Histopaque density gradient centrifugation and then cryopreserved in liquid nitrogen vapor phase. Analytical flow cytometry was used to check the purity and quantity of every magnetically sorted T cell population. Each sorted fraction had its genomic DNA isolated and then quantified by UV absorbance on a Nanodrop 2000c. Using the deep immunoSEQ assay, multiplex PCR amplified TCR CDR3 regions from genomic DNA. Extracted genomic DNA from each cell subset was spread evenly across all wells of several immunoSEQ 96-well plates, with each plate serving as a replicate. For sorted subsets, each replicate PCR was loaded with roughly 190 ng genomic DNA, equivalent to roughly 30,000 T cell genomes. Purified libraries were measured with a Qubit 3.0 fluorometer, size-checked on a Bioanalyzer 2100, and measured again with the KAPA Library Quantification kit. Each immunoSEQ 96-well plate was sequenced on its own single-read 150-cycle Illumina NextSeq 550 flow cell. In the paper's pipeline: Because the immunoSEQ output held only junctional sequences and lacked quality scores, the filtering could not match the filtering applied to full-length reads. Sequences were annotated with PyIR, a Python wrapper for IgBLAST v1.9, and V/J genes and CDR3 were assigned using IMGT germline references. Any read was removed if the V/J assignment was weak (E-value above 1e-6), the CDR3 was missing, or the read contained stop codons, out-of-frame junctions, or ambiguous translated residues. A V3J clonotype was defined by an identical inferred V gene, J gene, and CDR3 amino acid sequence. To compute the percentage overlap between repertoires, the number of shared unique clonotypes was divided by the size of the smaller repertoire. Richness of each repertoire was evaluated using RTK rarefaction, the Chao1 estimator, and Recon v2.1 estimates of unobserved clonotypes. Generation probabilities for all TCRbeta clonotypes obtained by the gDNA method from a handful of donors were computed using OLGA. Not all clones reach the TCRdb copy of this immuneACCESS table, which keeps in-frame sequences only. Checked studies attribute under half of the gap to unresolved V genes and leave the rest unexplained. V and J calls and clone size are given by that table; D and trimming were obtained from the DNA. Across this sample there are about 2,200,000 clones, with 85% to 95% seen only once. About 1.8% of the sample is held by the ten biggest clonotypes.

What was sequenced was naive CD8+ T cells from PBMCs. In the paper's terms, the cell subset or site label means: CD45RA+CCR7+. The sequence joins TRBV11-2 to TRBJ2-6, with TRBD2 tentatively as D gene (6 bases match). The source is a man between 18 and 35 years old in good health. Some clones in this sample may be carry-over from other donors' samples. The nucleotide sequence reads as follows: TGTGCCAGCAGCCGGATGGACTATCCGGAGGCACCTGGGGCCAACGTCCTGACTTTC. The resulting protein is CASSRMDYPEAPGANVLTF. The variable domain in full, with residues beyond the CDR3 obtained from the reference TRBV11-2 and TRBJ2-6 genes, is EAGVAQSPRYKIIEKRQSVAFWCNPISGHATLYWYQQILGQGPKLLIQFQNNGVVDDSQLPKDRFSAERLKGVDSTLKIQPAKLEDSAVYLCASSRMDYPEAPGANVLTFGAGSRLTVL.